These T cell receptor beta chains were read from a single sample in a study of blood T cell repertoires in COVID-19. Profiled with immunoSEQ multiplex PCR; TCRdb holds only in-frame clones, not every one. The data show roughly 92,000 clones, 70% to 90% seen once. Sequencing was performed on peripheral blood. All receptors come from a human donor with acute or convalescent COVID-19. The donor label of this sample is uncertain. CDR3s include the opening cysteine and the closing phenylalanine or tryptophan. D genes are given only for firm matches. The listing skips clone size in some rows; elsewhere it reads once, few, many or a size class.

TGCGCCAGCAGCTTGGCCAGTAACCCCTACGAGCAGTACTTC,CASSLASNPYEQYF,TRBJ2-7,TRBV5-1,NA,NA
TGTGCCAGCAGTTTACCAAAGGGACTAGCCCCTTCGAAGACCCAGTACTTC,CASSLPKGLAPSKTQYF,TRBJ2-5,TRBV28,TRBD2,NA
TGTGCCAGCAGCTTGTGGGAGGGTCCCACCAATCAGCCCCAGCATTTT,CASSLWEGPTNQPQHF,TRBJ1-5,TRBV5-6,NA,NA
TGCGCCAGCAGCCAAGAGGGACTAGCGGGGGGAGCCTACAATGAGCAGTTCTTC,CASSQEGLAGGAYNEQFF,TRBJ2-1,TRBV4-3,TRBD2,once
TGTGCCAGTAGTATTGGGACACACACCGGGGAGCTGTTTTTT,CASSIGTHTGELFF,TRBJ2-2,TRBV19,NA,NA
TGTGCCAGCTCACCACGGGGCGCGGGAGAAAAACTGTTTTTT,CASSPRGAGEKLFF,TRBJ1-4,TRBV18,NA,NA
TGTGCCAGTAGTATGGGGCAGGGGTTTAACTATGGCTACACCTTC,CASSMGQGFNYGYTF,TRBJ1-2,TRBV19,NA,NA
TGTGCCAGCAGCAGGGGACAGGGGGATAATTCACCCCTCCACTTT,CASSRGQGDNSPLHF,TRBJ1-6,TRBV5-4,TRBD1,NA
TGTGCCAGCACGACTAGCGGGGTGAGCTCCTACGAGCAGTACTTC,CASTTSGVSSYEQYF,TRBJ2-7,TRBV6-5,TRBD2,once
TGTGCCAGCAGCCCCGGGACTAGCGGGGGGGCGAGGGAGCAGTTCTTC,CASSPGTSGGAREQFF,TRBJ2-1,TRBV7-2,TRBD2,once
TGTGCCAGCAGTTTATTTTGGCCGGGGGAGAAACAGGGGGAGGGAGAGACCCAGTACTTC,CASSLFWPGEKQGEGETQYF,TRBJ2-5,TRBV28,NA,NA
TGTGCCAGCAGCCAAAGGGACAGAGGGGGAACCGGGGAGCTGTTTTTT,CASSQRDRGGTGELFF,TRBJ2-2,TRBV11-3,TRBD1,NA
TGTGCCAGCAGTTACTCGGCAGGGGCCAGTAACTATGGCTACACCTTC,CASSYSAGASNYGYTF,TRBJ1-2,TRBV6-5,NA,once
TGTGCCAGCAGTTTACGCGTTGTGTACACTGAAGCTTTCTTT,CASSLRVVYTEAFF,TRBJ1-1,TRBV28,NA,NA
TGTGCCAGCAGAGGACAGGGGGTGTCTAATGAAAAACTGTTTTTT,CASRGQGVSNEKLFF,TRBJ1-4,TRBV2,TRBD1,once
TGTGCCAGCAGTTACAGGGAGAGCACTGAAGCTTTCTTT,CASSYRESTEAFF,TRBJ1-1,TRBV6-6,NA,NA
TGTGCCAGCAGCTTGGCGCCGGCGGGGGGAAGCACTAGGGAGCAGTTCTTC,CASSLAPAGGSTREQFF,TRBJ2-1,TRBV5-5,TRBD2,NA
TGTGCCACTTCGGGAGGCTACACCTTC,CATSGGYTF,TRBJ1-2,TRBV21-1,NA,NA
TGTGCCAGCAGTTTAACAGGGTCGGAAGCTTTCTTT,CASSLTGSEAFF,TRBJ1-1,TRBV27,NA,NA
TGTGCCAGCAGCTTAGGGGCTAGCTTTTTGTCAGATACGCAGTATTTT,CASSLGASFLSDTQYF,TRBJ2-3,TRBV11-2,NA,once
TGTGCCTGGAGTGGCGGGACAGGCTCTGGAAACACCATATATTTT,CAWSGGTGSGNTIYF,TRBJ1-3,TRBV30,TRBD1,NA
TGTGCCAGCAGCCGTCCCCGGGGTGGCGGGGAGCTGTTTTTT,CASSRPRGGGELFF,TRBJ2-2,TRBV7-9,NA,NA
TGTGCCACCAGCAGTCTCACCCTTCGGACTCATCGGCGCCATGAGCAGTTCTTC,CATSSLTLRTHRRHEQFF,TRBJ2-1,TRBV15,NA,NA
TGTGCCAGCAGCGAAGGACAGGCCCCTGCAACTAATGAAAAACTGTTTTTT,CASSEGQAPATNEKLFF,TRBJ1-4,TRBV21-1,NA,NA
TGTGCCAGCAGCCCATCCCGGGACAGAAGGACTGAAGCTTTCTTT,CASSPSRDRRTEAFF,TRBJ1-1,TRBV3-1/TRBV3-2,TRBD1,NA
TGTGCCAGCAGCGTTCCGGACAGGGGGACTGAAGCTTTCTTT,CASSVPDRGTEAFF,TRBJ1-1,TRBV9,TRBD1,NA
TGTGCCAGCAGTTACGCGACAGGGGGGGAGAAGCCTGAAGCTTTCTTT,CASSYATGGEKPEAFF,TRBJ1-1,TRBV6-2/TRBV6-3,TRBD1,NA
TGTGCCAGCAGCTTAAGAGGCAGGGGGCGAGCCCAGCCCCAGCATTTT,CASSLRGRGRAQPQHF,TRBJ1-5,TRBV7-8,TRBD1,NA
TGCGCCCGCAGCGTGGGGGGCGGGGGGAGCTCCTACGAGCAGTACTTC,CARSVGGGGSSYEQYF,TRBJ2-7,TRBV5-1,TRBD2,NA
TGTGCCAGCAGCTTGGGCAGAAACTATGGCTACACCTTC,CASSLGRNYGYTF,TRBJ1-2,TRBV7-9,NA,NA
TGTGCCAGCAGCCCCACAAGGCAGGGGACAGGGGCCTCACCCCTCCACTTT,CASSPTRQGTGASPLHF,TRBJ1-6,TRBV11-2,TRBD1,NA
TGTGCCAGCAGGCAACAGGGTGACAATTCACCCCTCCACTTT,CASRQQGDNSPLHF,TRBJ1-6,TRBV7-8,NA,NA
TGTGCTAGTGGTCCCGGGACAGGGACCGAGACCCAGTACTTC,CASGPGTGTETQYF,TRBJ2-5,TRBV12-5,TRBD1,NA
TGCGCCAGCAGGGGGGGACAGCGTCTCGACAACTATGGCTACACCTTC,CASRGGQRLDNYGYTF,TRBJ1-2,TRBV5-1,TRBD1,NA
TGCGCCAGCAGCGGAACCGGGACAGGGGTTGAGCAGTTCTTC,CASSGTGTGVEQFF,TRBJ2-1,TRBV5-1,TRBD1,NA